This record concerns one TCR beta chain sequence. Its antigen is unknown. Germline V gives CDR1 DFQATT, CDR2 SNEGSKA (reference sequence). Trimming took off 1 base at V and 5 bases at J, with 12 bases between the two ends. The CDR3 is 14 amino acids. Unique molecular identifiers were built into the TCRbeta library. TCRdb re-called the PCR reads with MiXCR, one entry per CDR3 protein. There are 700,000 or so distinct CDR3 sequences in the sample; around 14% occur only once, and 0.75% to 0.85% lies in the top ten. The source of the sample is a study of T-cell reconstitution after alpha-beta-depleted transplantation in children. Study conclusions and caveats: A year post-transplant, T-cell counts and diversity derived mostly from newly produced T cells. Some patients owed their high day-60 TCRbeta diversity to surviving recipient T cells and thymic progenitors.

V and J are TRBV20-1 and TRBJ2-4; D might be TRBD2 (5 bases). This clonotype was obtained from a girl aged 2 to 9 with congenital amegakaryocytic thrombocytopenia, due to receive a stem cell transplant. The sequencing here drew on PBMCs, taken before TCRalphabeta/CD19-depleted stem cell transplant. The CDR3 sequence: CSARVGALENIQYF. The CDR3 nucleotides read TGCAGTGCTAGAGTGGGAGCGCTGGAAAACATTCAGTACTTC.